The TCR beta chain under discussion was sequenced for a study of metastatic and nonmetastatic thyroid tumors (dated by TCRdb to 2019 to 2021). Study-wide context: Repertoires from peripheral blood and from tumor or nodule tissue samples of malignant and benign thyroid patients were compared. The study at large found these results: In both blood and tumor samples, malignant tumors were reported to have significantly higher TCR beta diversity than benign nodules.

The protocol used for the library was PCR. Sequenced on an Illumina HiSeq 4000. High-throughput sequencing was used to profile the TCR beta-chain CDR3 region of every patient. The authors processed their data as follows. Drawing on CDR3 differences between clinicopathological groups, the researchers built a classifier meant to tell apart patients with distant-metastatic papillary thyroid cancer. The Shannon index was used to measure repertoire diversity, and the Morisita-Horn index was used to measure how similar tumor and blood repertoires were. In TCRdb, the public reads were trimmed at Q25 with fastp and aligned with MiXCR, with productive beta chains retained. For this entry, the V and J calls and clone size follow TCRdb and not the study's own pipeline. Counted in this sample were around 13,000 clones; about 33% of them appeared once. The top ten hold over 10% of the sample. The germline V and J ends show losses of 2 bases and 4 bases respectively, and no gene match explains 3 bases of the junction. CDR1 and CDR2 were assigned from the germline V gene as SGDLS and YYNGEE. The CDR3 covers 14 residues, taking in both the cysteine and the phenylalanine. CDR3 DNA only is kept here, 42 bases in frame from base 1.

No treatment had been received by any patient before thyroid surgery. Using T-cell receptor beta sequencing, the researchers looked back retrospectively at clinical samples from patients, gathered between the early 2010s and the late 2010s. For this clone: The clone's antigen remains unknown. No quality values exist for individual bases; no much larger clone is one base distant.

The chain employs TRBV9 and TRBJ2-1; TRBD2 fits 7 bases in the junction. Sequencing used tumor tissue. The sequence derives from a male donor with papillary thyroid cancer or a benign thyroid nodule (not recorded which). Some clones in this sample may be carry-over from other donors' samples. CDR3 protein: CASSVAGDYNEQFF. The nucleotide sequence reads as follows: TGTGCCAGCAGCGTTGCGGGAGATTACAATGAGCAGTTCTTC.